This T cell receptor (beta chain) comes out of a study of technical replicates of blood from several donors. Germline V gene sequence: CDR1 MRHNA, CDR2 SNTAGT. CDR3 size: 15 residues. V lost 2 bases and J 7 bases, leaving 14 bases between the germline ends. Only one count was recorded for this clone. Repertoires were generated with immunoSEQ multiplex PCR, while TCRdb's copy carries only in-frame clones and drops some. Among about 70,000 clones listed, approximately 97% were seen once. This receptor was identified in a human donor in good health. Sequencing input: T cells isolated from PBMCs. This chain joins TRBV6-4 and TRBJ1-4, with D uncertain. The CDR3 DNA reads as TGTGCCAGCAGTGACAGCCGGGGTGCGGGTGAAAAACTGTTTTTT. It encodes CASSDSRGAGEKLFF.